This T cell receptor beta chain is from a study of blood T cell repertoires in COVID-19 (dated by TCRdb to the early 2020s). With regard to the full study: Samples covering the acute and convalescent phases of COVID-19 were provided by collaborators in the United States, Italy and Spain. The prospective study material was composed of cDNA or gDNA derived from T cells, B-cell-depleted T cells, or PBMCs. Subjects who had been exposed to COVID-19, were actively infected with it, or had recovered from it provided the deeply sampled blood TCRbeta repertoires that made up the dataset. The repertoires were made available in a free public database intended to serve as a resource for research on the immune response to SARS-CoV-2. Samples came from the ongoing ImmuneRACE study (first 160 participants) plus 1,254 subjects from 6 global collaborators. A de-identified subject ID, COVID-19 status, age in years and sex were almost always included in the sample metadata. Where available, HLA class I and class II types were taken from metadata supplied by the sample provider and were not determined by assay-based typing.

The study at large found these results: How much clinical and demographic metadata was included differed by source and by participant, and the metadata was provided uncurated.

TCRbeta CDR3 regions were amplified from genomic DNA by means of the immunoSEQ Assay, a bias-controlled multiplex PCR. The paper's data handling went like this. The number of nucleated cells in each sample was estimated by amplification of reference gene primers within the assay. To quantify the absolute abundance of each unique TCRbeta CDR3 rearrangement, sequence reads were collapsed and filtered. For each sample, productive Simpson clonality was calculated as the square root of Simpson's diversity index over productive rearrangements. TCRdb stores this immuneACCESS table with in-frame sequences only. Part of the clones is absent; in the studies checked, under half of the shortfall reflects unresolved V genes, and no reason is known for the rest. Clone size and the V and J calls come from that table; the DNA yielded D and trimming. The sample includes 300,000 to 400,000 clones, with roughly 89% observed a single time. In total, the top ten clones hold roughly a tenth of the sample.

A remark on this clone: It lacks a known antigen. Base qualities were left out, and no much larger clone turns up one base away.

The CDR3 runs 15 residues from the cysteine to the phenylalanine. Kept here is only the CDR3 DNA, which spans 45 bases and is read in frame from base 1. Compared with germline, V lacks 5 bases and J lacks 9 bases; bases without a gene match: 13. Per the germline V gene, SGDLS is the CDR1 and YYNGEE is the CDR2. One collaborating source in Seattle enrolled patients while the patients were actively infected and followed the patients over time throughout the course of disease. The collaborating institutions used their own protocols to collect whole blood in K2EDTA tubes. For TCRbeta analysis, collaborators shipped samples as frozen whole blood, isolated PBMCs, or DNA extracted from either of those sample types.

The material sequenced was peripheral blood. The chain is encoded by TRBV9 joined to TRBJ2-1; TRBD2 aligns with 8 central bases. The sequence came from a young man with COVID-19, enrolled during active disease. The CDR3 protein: CASSAGGVLVGEQFF. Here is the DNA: TGTGCCAGCAGTGCGGGGGGAGTGCTGGTTGGTGAGCAGTTCTTC.